The 28 T cell receptor beta chains below come from one sample, sequenced in a study of cytomegalovirus exposure and HLA in healthy donors. Researchers ran the PCR with 60 Vbeta and 13 Jbeta primers. Measured with immunoSEQ multiplex PCR; TCRdb has only the in-frame clones, and not every one. Of about 140,000 clones listed, more than 65% were seen once; the top ten hold 1.5% to 2%. Sequenced: PBMCs. The receptors shown here come from a woman in her twenties or thirties in good health and CMV-seronegative.

This rearrangement joins TRBV9 to TRBJ2-2; 7 bases are a match to TRBD2. The length of the CDR3 is 14 residues. The V and J ends lost 0 bases and 6 bases, in that order; junction bases with no gene match: 2. CDR1 and CDR2 from the germline V gene are SGDLS and YYNGEE. CDR3 DNA sequence: TGTGCCAGCAGCGTAGACGGGAGGCCCGGGGAGCTGTTTTTT. Translation: CASSVDGRPGELFF.

This clone appeared a single time. This CDR3 is also generated by other DNA sequences in the sample. The chain combines TRBV18 with TRBJ1-1, with D maybe TRBD1 (5 bases). V lost 3 bases to trimming and J lost 1 base, with 6 bases between them. The CDR3 has 13 residues. Germline V gives CDR1 KGHSH, CDR2 LQKENI. The CDR3 loop reads CASSPQGNTEAFF. The CDR3 DNA sequence: TGTGCCAGCTCACCCCAGGGGAACACTGAAGCTTTCTTT.

This chain connects TRBV5-4 to TRBJ1-2; 7 bases agree with TRBD1. J lost 4 bases, V lost 10 bases, and 16 bases had no gene match. CDR1 SGHNT and CDR2 YYREEE come from the germline V gene (reference sequence). The CDR3 has 15 residues. CDR3 bases: TGTGCCGTCCACCCAATCGGGACAGAGCTCTATGGCTACACCTTC. Its protein is CAVHPIGTELYGYTF.

Here the CDR3 reads CASSKSGSSYNEQFF. In nucleotides, the CDR3 is TGTGCCAGCAGCAAAAGCGGGAGCTCCTACAATGAGCAGTTCTTC. The chain employs TRBV7-9 and TRBJ2-1; 8 nucleotides agree with TRBD2. The V gene's germline CDR1 is SEHNR and CDR2 FQNEAQ (reference sequence). J lost 0 bases, V lost 5 bases, and 3 bases had no gene match. This CDR3 comprises 15 residues.

The chain joins TRBV5-5 to TRBJ2-1; possible D gene TRBD1, 5 bases. V dropped 6 bases and J dropped 4 bases, with 23 bases sitting between them. This CDR3 is built from 17 residues. Looked up from germline, CDR1 is SGHKS and CDR2 is YYEKEE (reference sequence). The CDR3 region is CASTSEPPRAGYNEQFF. The CDR3 DNA follows: TGTGCCAGCACCTCGGAACCCCCTAGGGCAGGGTACAATGAGCAGTTCTTC.

The chain couples TRBV29-1 to TRBJ1-1; perhaps TRBD1 as D (6 bases). The CDR3 is made up of 11 amino acids. Per germline, CDR1 SQVTM and CDR2 ANQGSEA. With 4 bases removed from V and 7 bases from J, the gap between germline ends came to 10 bases. The CDR3 protein is CSVAQGIEAFF. The CDR3 nucleotides are TGCAGCGTTGCACAGGGCATTGAAGCTTTCTTT.

J is TRBJ1-1 and V is TRBV11-2; D possibly corresponds to TRBD1 (5 bases). CDR1 is SGHAT and CDR2 is FQNNGV in the germline V gene. CDR3 size: 12 residues. Trimming left V 5 bases short and J 7 bases short, with 11 bases between. In DNA, the CDR3 is TGTGCCAGCAGCCCCCCCACAGGTGAAGCTTTCTTT. It encodes CASSPPTGEAFF. The whole variable domain, filled in from reference TRBV11-2 and TRBJ1-1, reads EAGVAQSPRYKIIEKRQSVAFWCNPISGHATLYWYQQILGQGPKLLIQFQNNGVVDDSQLPKDRFSAERLKGVDSTLKIQPAKLEDSAVYLCASSPPTGEAFFGQGTRLTVV.

The chain couples TRBV6-1 to TRBJ2-7; D may be TRBD2 (5 bases). From germline, CDR1 is MNHNS and CDR2 SASEGT. Between the trimmed V and J ends, which lost 6 bases and 3 bases, there was a span of 9 bases. The CDR3 is 12 amino acids. The CDR3 sequence: CASRGRFYEQYV. The CDR3 DNA sequence: TGTGCCAGCAGGGGGAGATTCTACGAGCAGTACGTC.

The chain employs TRBV10-2 and TRBJ2-7; TRBD2 matches 9 bases. Per germline, CDR1 WSHSY and CDR2 SAAADI. V lost 3 bases, J lost 6 bases, and 6 bases stayed unmatched. The CDR3 loop spans 14 amino acids. Here the CDR3 reads CASSEPGLASEQYF. The CDR3 nucleotides read TGCGCCAGCAGTGAACCGGGACTAGCATCCGAGCAGTACTTC.

A few counts support this clone. The CDR3 spells CSVGTSGGAVDEQFF. The CDR3 coding sequence is TGCAGCGTTGGGACTAGCGGGGGGGCTGTCGATGAGCAGTTCTTC. The V gene is TRBV29-1, the J gene TRBJ2-1; 15 bases line up with TRBD2. V lost 4 bases, J lost 8 bases, and 6 bases stayed unmatched. From germline, CDR1 is SQVTM and CDR2 ANQGSEA. The CDR3 runs to 15 residues.

V usage is TRBV28 and J usage is TRBJ1-2; D gene unclear. The CDR3 contains 13 residues. The germline CDR1 and CDR2 sequences are MDHEN and SYDVKM. The V and J ends lost 8 bases and 3 bases respectively, with 13 bases between them. The CDR3 DNA reads as TGTGCCAGCTCCCGCGGCGGCCACTATGGCTACACCTTC. Translation: CASSRGGHYGYTF.

The rearrangement links TRBV5-6 to TRBJ2-3; 9 nucleotides align to TRBD2. Germline V CDR1 and CDR2: SGHDT, YYEEEE. The CDR3 contains 15 residues. The V gene end was trimmed by 4 bases and the J gene end by 0 bases; junction bases not matched to a gene: 3. Here the CDR3 reads CASSLTSGSTDTQYF. In nucleotides, the CDR3 is TGTGCCAGCAGCCTTACTAGCGGGAGCACAGATACGCAGTATTTT.

V usage is TRBV7-3 and J usage is TRBJ2-2, with 11 bases identical to TRBD2. The CDR3 extends over 14 amino acids. Germline CDR1 SGHTA, CDR2 FQGTGA. The ends lost 4 bases at V and 8 bases at J; junction bases unmatched: 3. CDR3 residues: CASSSTSGSGELFF. The CDR3 DNA reads as TGTGCCAGCAGCTCCACTAGCGGGAGTGGGGAGCTGTTTTTT.

The rearrangement links TRBV2 to TRBJ1-6; maybe TRBD1 (5 bases). This CDR3 is built from 14 residues. The V end lost 7 bases, the J end lost 7 bases, and 14 bases lay between the germline ends. Germline CDR1 SNHLY, CDR2 FYNNEI. CDR3 in amino acids: CASKDRSENSPLHF. The CDR3 DNA follows: TGTGCCAGCAAAGACAGATCAGAGAATTCACCCCTCCACTTT.

The chain uses TRBV30 and TRBJ2-7; TRBD2 matches 7 bases. V was pared by 5 bases and J by 2 bases, with 6 bases of the junction left unmatched. CDR1 and CDR2 (germline): GTSNPN, SVGIG (reference sequence). The CDR3 runs 13 residues. CDR3 sequence: CAWGWEGPYEQYF. The CDR3 nucleotides are TGTGCCTGGGGCTGGGAGGGGCCCTACGAGCAGTACTTC.

This clone was counted between two and nine times. The rearrangement joins TRBV29-1 to TRBJ2-2; 7 bases are a match to TRBD2. J lost 6 bases, V lost 6 bases, and 4 bases had no gene match. The CDR3 length is 12 residues. Germline CDR1 is SQVTM and CDR2 is ANQGSEA. The CDR3 spells CSVAGTPGELFF. The CDR3 nucleotides read TGCAGCGTAGCGGGGACGCCCGGGGAGCTGTTTTTT.

The chain is built from TRBV7-9 and TRBJ2-1, with a possible D match to TRBD2 (6 bases). CDR1 is SEHNR and CDR2 is FQNEAQ in the germline V gene (reference sequence). Trimming left V 7 bases short and J 6 bases short, with 31 bases between. The CDR3 is 19 amino acids. The CDR3, as DNA: TGTGCCAGCACCCTAAGGTTCGGCGGCGGGCCTATGGGAGGCAATGAGCAGTTCTTC. Its translation is CASTLRFGGGPMGGNEQFF.

The rearrangement joins TRBV27 to TRBJ2-7; a weak D match, TRBD1 (5 bases). The ends were cut back, 0 bases at V and 4 bases at J, with 10 bases in the middle. Germline CDR1 is MNHEY and CDR2 is SMNVEV (reference sequence). The CDR3 has 14 residues. The CDR3 nucleotides read TGTGCCAGCAGTTTATCGGCAGGGTCTTACGAGCAGTACTTC. Amino acid sequence: CASSLSAGSYEQYF.

This clone has just a few counts. The chain is built from TRBV7-8 and TRBJ2-3; 10 bases agree with TRBD2. V was clipped by 5 bases and J by 4 bases; unmatched bases: 9. The CDR3 loop spans 16 amino acids. Germline V gives CDR1 SGHVS, CDR2 FQNEAQ. As DNA, the CDR3 is TGTGCCAGCAGCATAAAGAGCGGGGGGGCCGCAGATACGCAGTATTTT. Amino acids: CASSIKSGGAADTQYF.

The rearrangement uses TRBV4-1 and TRBJ2-1; D ambiguous. Trimming shortened V by 3 bases and J by 2 bases, and 11 bases separated the two germline ends. Germline V lookup: CDR1 MGHRA, CDR2 YSYEKL. There are 15 residues in the CDR3. CDR3 DNA: TGCGCCAGCAGCCAGTTATTAGAAGCCTACAATGAGCAGTTCTTC. This translates into CASSQLLEAYNEQFF.

The rearrangement links TRBV4-1 to TRBJ2-7; weak D call: TRBD2 (5 bases). Trimming removed 2 bases from V and 3 bases from J, with 17 bases in between. The CDR3 totals 16 residues. The germline gives CDR1 MGHRA, CDR2 YSYEKL. The CDR3 region is CASSQLVGRNGYEQYF. The DNA of the CDR3 is TGCGCCAGCAGCCAACTAGTGGGGAGAAATGGCTACGAGCAGTACTTC.

CDR3 sequence: CASSIQGAGGNTIYF. The DNA of the CDR3 is TGTGCCAGTAGTATCCAGGGGGCAGGTGGAAACACCATATATTTT. V usage is TRBV19 and J usage is TRBJ1-3, with TRBD1 matching over 8 bases. V gave up 3 bases and J gave up 3 bases; unmatched junction bases: 4. The germline V gene has CDR1 LNHDA and CDR2 SQIVND (reference sequence). CDR3 length: 15 residues.

In DNA form, the CDR3 reads TGCGCCAGCAGCCCGGACAGGCCCTACGAGCAGTACTTC. Its translation: CASSPDRPYEQYF. The chain uses TRBV5-1 and TRBJ2-7; 7 bases map to TRBD1. Germline assignment: CDR1 SGHRS and CDR2 YFSETQ. The CDR3 consists of 13 residues. V lost 4 bases to trimming and J lost 2 bases; unmatched junction nucleotides: 3.

This sequence joins TRBV4-1 and TRBJ1-2, with D uncertain. The CDR3 totals 14 residues. Germline CDR1 MGHRA, CDR2 YSYEKL. Trimming left V 0 bases short and J 3 bases short, with 8 bases between. The DNA of the CDR3 is TGCGCCAGCAGCCAAGATAGGGAGTACTATGGCTACACCTTC. Protein: CASSQDREYYGYTF.

The chain recombines TRBV7-2 with TRBJ2-1; D may be TRBD2 (6 bases). V was trimmed by 5 bases and J by 6 bases, leaving 11 bases between them. This CDR3 comprises 13 residues. The germline CDR1 and CDR2 sequences are SGHTA and FQGNSA. Here the CDR3 DNA reads TGTGCCAGCAGCACCGGGAGAGGCAATGAGCAGTTCTTC. This translates into CASSTGRGNEQFF. Variable domain in full (rest from reference TRBV7-2 and TRBJ2-1): GAGVSQSPSNKVTEKGKDVELRCDPISGHTALYWYRQSLGQGLEFLIYFQGNSAPDKSGLPSDRFSAERTGGSVSTLTIQRTQQEDSAVYLCASSTGRGNEQFFGPGTRLTVL.

This clone was seen once. The gene calls are TRBV9 and TRBJ2-7; TRBD1 aligns across 8 bases. CDR3 length: 15 residues. Looked up from germline, CDR1 is SGDLS and CDR2 is YYNGEE. The V gene end was trimmed by 0 bases and the J gene end by 6 bases; junction bases not matched to a gene: 8. CDR3 loop: CASSVGGQGASEQYF. The CDR3 DNA sequence: TGTGCCAGCAGCGTAGGGGGTCAGGGGGCAAGCGAGCAGTACTTC.

The rearrangement joins TRBV7-2 to TRBJ2-3; D is possibly TRBD2 (5 bases). The CDR3 consists of 14 residues. Trimming took 5 bases from V and 4 from J, leaving 13 bases between them. CDR1 is SGHTA and CDR2 is FQGNSA in the germline V gene. CDR3 sequence (DNA): TGTGCCAGCAGCCCCTCGCGGGCCGCAGATACGCAGTATTTT. It is translated as CASSPSRAADTQYF.

The chain links TRBV19 to TRBJ2-2; 15 bases match TRBD2. Looked up from germline, CDR1 is LNHDA and CDR2 is SQIVND (reference sequence). Trimming took 10 bases from V and 6 from J; bases not matched to a gene: 3. This CDR3 contains 14 residues. CDR3: CAIRTSGRAGELFF. CDR3 DNA: TGTGCCATTAGGACTAGCGGGAGGGCCGGGGAGCTGTTTTTT. Based on the CDR3 plus reference TRBV19 and TRBJ2-2, the full variable domain is DGGITQSPKYLFRKEGQNVTLSCEQNLNHDAMYWYRQDPGQGLRLIYYSQIVNDFQKGDIAEGYSVSREKKESFPLTVTSAQKNPTAFYLCAIRTSGRAGELFFGEGSRLTVL.